The 17 T cell receptor beta chains presented below share a single source sample, sequenced in a study of control samples from healthy donors and cancer patients. Sequencing used immunoSEQ multiplex PCR; TCRdb keeps in-frame clones, though not all of them. Found here are about 160,000 clones, around 96% of them singletons; the top ten hold approximately 0.93%. Source material: blood. All receptors come from a young woman in good health.

The chain is built from TRBV28 and TRBJ1-4; 10 nucleotides align to TRBD1. V lost 6 bases and J lost 6; bases outside the gene matches: 4. The CDR3 sequence is 14 residues long. Germline V CDR1 and CDR2: MDHEN, SYDVKM. The CDR3 DNA sequence: TGTGCCAGCAGACGGACAGGGGGTGATGAAAAACTGTTTTTT. It specifies CASRRTGGDEKLFF. The whole variable domain, filled in from reference TRBV28 and TRBJ1-4, reads DVKVTQSSRYLVKRTGEKVFLECVQDMDHENMFWYRQDPGLGLRLIYFSYDVKMKEKGDIPEGYSVSREKKERFSLILESASTNQTSMYLCASRRTGGDEKLFFGSGTQLSVL.

This clone appeared once. J is TRBJ2-7 and V is TRBV27, with D unresolved. Germline CDR1 MNHEY, CDR2 SMNVEV (reference sequence). The CDR3 runs to 14 residues. V lost 0 bases and J lost 0, with 6 bases in between. CDR3 bases: TGTGCCAGCAGTTTATCGGGGAACTCCTACGAGCAGTACTTC. Amino acid sequence: CASSLSGNSYEQYF.

The table lists this clone with a count of one. This chain's CDR3 is CASSLVGGTSGREYNEQFF. The CDR3 bases are TGCGCCAGCAGCTTGGTCGGGGGGACTAGCGGGAGAGAATACAATGAGCAGTTCTTC. The rearrangement links TRBV5-1 to TRBJ2-1; 14 bases match TRBD2. CDR3 length: 19 residues. CDR1 and CDR2 (germline): SGHRS, YFSETQ. V dropped 0 bases and J dropped 4; count of bases not matched to a gene: 9.

This rearrangement joins TRBV29-1 to TRBJ2-7; possibly TRBD1 or TRBD2 for D (5 bases each). The CDR3 contains 12 residues. Trimming stripped 1 base from V and 6 bases from J, with 10 bases between. CDR1 and CDR2 (germline): SQVTM, ANQGSEA. CDR3: CSVEGGTREQYF. As DNA, the CDR3 is TGCAGCGTTGAAGGGGGGACCCGCGAGCAGTACTTC.

The chain joins TRBV14 to TRBJ2-1, with D maybe TRBD2 (6 bases). V was trimmed by 0 bases and J by 7 bases, leaving 13 bases between them. The germline V gene has CDR1 SGHDN and CDR2 FVKESK. The CDR3 is made up of 15 amino acids. The DNA for the CDR3 is TGTGCCAGCAGCCAAGAAGGCAGGAGGGGAAATGAGCAGTTCTTC. It yields the protein CASSQEGRRGNEQFF.

The rearrangement joins TRBV11-3 to TRBJ2-7, with D unclear. This CDR3 comprises 12 residues. Trimming stripped 6 bases from V and 2 bases from J, with 8 bases between. CDR1 is SGHNT, CDR2 YENEEA, per germline. The DNA of the CDR3 is TGTGCCAGCAGTCAAGCGCCCTACGAGCAGTACTTC. Translated, it gives CASSQAPYEQYF.

The chain links TRBV5-1 to TRBJ2-1; 10 positions match TRBD2. V dropped 3 bases and J dropped 6; count of bases not matched to a gene: 3. CDR1 and CDR2 from the germline V gene are SGHRS and YFSETQ. This CDR3 is built from 14 residues. The CDR3: CASSSGTSVNEQFF. The CDR3 DNA reads as TGCGCCAGCAGCTCCGGGACTAGCGTCAATGAGCAGTTCTTC.

The V call is TRBV7-9, the J call TRBJ1-1; D is perhaps TRBD1 (5 bases). Germline V gives CDR1 SEHNR, CDR2 FQNEAQ (reference sequence). CDR3 size: 14 residues. Trimming stripped 1 base from V and 3 bases from J, with 9 bases between. CDR3 DNA: TGTGCCAGCAGCTTAGAGGGACCCCACACTGAAGCTTTCTTT. The encoded protein is CASSLEGPHTEAFF.

The chain recombines TRBV3-1 (or the pseudogene TRBV3-2) with TRBJ1-1; D remains unclear. Trimming left V 5 bases short and J 0 bases short, with 7 bases between. Germline CDR1 reads LGHDT; CDR2 reads YNNKEL (reference sequence). CDR3 length: 13 amino acids. The CDR3 loop is CASSSRMNTEAFF. The CDR3, as DNA: TGTGCCAGCAGCTCTCGGATGAACACTGAAGCTTTCTTT.

Remarks on this clone: Other DNA sequences in the sample encode the same CDR3. The chain has TRBV19 and TRBJ2-2; maybe TRBD2 (5 bases). Trimming stripped 1 base from V and 5 bases from J, with 5 bases between. Germline CDR1 reads LNHDA; CDR2 reads SQIVND (reference sequence). This CDR3 has 13 amino acids. DNA of the CDR3: TGTGCCAGTAGTATAGGAGGGACCGGGGAGCTGTTTTTT. Its protein product is CASSIGGTGELFF.

The V gene is TRBV13, the J gene TRBJ2-3; 13 bases match TRBD2. CDR3 length: 16 amino acids. V lost 5 bases to trimming and J lost 2 bases; unmatched junction nucleotides: 4. Germline assignment: CDR1 PRHDT and CDR2 FYEKMQ (reference sequence). The CDR3 nucleotides read TGTGCCAGCAGCCACGGGACTAGCGGGGACACAGATACGCAGTATTTT. Protein product: CASSHGTSGDTDTQYF.

The rearrangement joins TRBV24-1 to TRBJ2-2, with D perhaps given as TRBD1 or TRBD2 (6 bases each). The ends were cut back, 10 bases at V and 6 bases at J, with 23 bases in the middle. The germline V gene has CDR1 KGHDR and CDR2 SFDVKD. The CDR3 has 16 amino acids. For the CDR3, the DNA is TGTGCCACTTCTGCGGGACATCGGACCTGGCCCGGGGAGCTGTTTTTT. Translation gives CATSAGHRTWPGELFF.

The chain is built from TRBV6-5 and TRBJ2-1, with 15 bases identical to TRBD2. Germline assignment: CDR1 MNHEY and CDR2 SVGAGI. This CDR3 has 15 residues. The trim removed 6 bases at V and 6 bases at J, leaving 3 bases unmatched. The CDR3 region has the DNA TGTGCCAGCAGCTGGACTAGCGGGAGGGCCAATGAGCAGTTCTTC. Translating it yields CASSWTSGRANEQFF.

The J gene is TRBJ1-3, the V gene TRBV28; D is unresolved. The CDR3 sequence is 18 residues long. The V gene lost 3 bases and the J gene lost 0 bases, with 18 bases spanning the gap. Germline loops: CDR1 MDHEN, CDR2 SYDVKM. The CDR3, as DNA: TGTGCCAGCAGTTTGCTAAACCGGCGGTCGAGCTCTGGAAACACCATATATTTT. Its protein is CASSLLNRRSSSGNTIYF.

The chain couples TRBV27 to TRBJ1-4; D gene ambiguous. V was shortened by 2 bases and J by 1 base, with 2 bases between the two germline ends. This CDR3 is 13 amino acids long. CDR1 and CDR2 from the germline V gene are MNHEY and SMNVEV (reference sequence). The CDR3 is CASSLVTNEKLFF. For the CDR3, the DNA is TGTGCCAGCAGTTTAGTAACTAATGAAAAACTGTTTTTT. The variable domain in full, with the rest retrieved from reference TRBV27 and TRBJ1-4, is EAQVTQNPRYLITVTGKKLTVTCSQNMNHEYMSWYRQDPGLGLRQIYYSMNVEVTDKGDVPEGYKVSRKEKRNFPLILESPSPNQTSLYFCASSLVTNEKLFFGSGTQLSVL.

V gene TRBV9 combines with J gene TRBJ2-7, with TRBD1 matching over 10 bases. Germline values: CDR1 SGDLS, CDR2 YYNGEE. V gave up 4 bases and J gave up 5 bases; unmatched junction bases: 9. The CDR3 runs 15 residues. The CDR3 DNA reads TGTGCCAGCAGCCCCCCGGGGACAGGGGATAACGAGCAGTACTTC. As protein: CASSPPGTGDNEQYF.

This sequence joins TRBV15 and TRBJ2-1; D call uncertain. The CDR3 totals 14 residues. V lost 3 bases and J lost 6, with 12 bases in between. Germline loops: CDR1 LNHNV, CDR2 YYDKDF (reference sequence). CDR3 residues: CATSSLQPSNEQFF. The CDR3, as DNA: TGTGCCACCAGCAGCCTCCAACCCTCCAATGAGCAGTTCTTC. The whole variable domain, filled in from reference TRBV15 and TRBJ2-1, reads DAMVIQNPRYQVTQFGKPVTLSCSQTLNHNVMYWYQQKSSQAPKLLFHYYDKDFNNEADTPDNFQSRRPNTSFCFLDIRSPGLGDTAMYLCATSSLQPSNEQFFGPGTRLTVL.